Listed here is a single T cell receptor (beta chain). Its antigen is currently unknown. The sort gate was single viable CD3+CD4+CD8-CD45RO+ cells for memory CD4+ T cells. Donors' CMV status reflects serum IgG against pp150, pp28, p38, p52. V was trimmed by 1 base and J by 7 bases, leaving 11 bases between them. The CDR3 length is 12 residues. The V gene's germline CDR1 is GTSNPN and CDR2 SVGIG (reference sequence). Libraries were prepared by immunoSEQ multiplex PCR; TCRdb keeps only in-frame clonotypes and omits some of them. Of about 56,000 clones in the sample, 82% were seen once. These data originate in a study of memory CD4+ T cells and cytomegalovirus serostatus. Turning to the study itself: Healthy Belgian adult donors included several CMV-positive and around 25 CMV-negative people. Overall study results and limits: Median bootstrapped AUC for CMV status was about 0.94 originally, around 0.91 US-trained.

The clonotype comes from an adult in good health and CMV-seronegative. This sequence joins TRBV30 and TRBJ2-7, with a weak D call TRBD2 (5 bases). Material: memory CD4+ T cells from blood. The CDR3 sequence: CAWSGASWEQYF. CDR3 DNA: TGTGCCTGGAGTGGTGCTAGCTGGGAGCAGTACTTC.